One sample yielded the 28 T cell receptor beta chains listed below, sequenced in a study of graft-versus-host responses after intestinal transplantation. These receptors have no identified antigens. TCRdb's copy holds only in-frame clones and misses some; the assay was immunoSEQ multiplex PCR. The sample shows tens of thousands of clones, about 90% of them seen only once. The sample consisted of unstimulated CD8+ T cells sorted from spleen or lymph node cells, taken before transplant. The receptor set was obtained from a human donor who was the organ donor for an intestinal transplant.

This clone was recorded once. V and J are TRBV2 and TRBJ2-5; D may be TRBD2 (6 bases). The CDR3 runs 14 residues. Germline CDR1 is SNHLY and CDR2 is FYNNEI. The germline V and J ends were trimmed by 3 bases and 3 bases, with 11 bases remaining between them. This chain's CDR3 is CASSEIGGEETQYF. The CDR3 DNA sequence: TGTGCCAGCAGTGAGATAGGCGGGGAAGAGACCCAGTACTTC. The entire variable domain, with the rest obtained from reference TRBV2 and TRBJ2-5, is as follows: EPEVTQTPSHQVTQMGQEVILRCVPISNHLYFYWYRQILGQKVEFLVSFYNNEISEKSEIFDDQFSVERPDGSNFTLKIRSTKLEDSAMYFCASSEIGGEETQYFGPGTRLLVL.

The chain uses TRBV29-1 and TRBJ1-2; D ambiguous. The CDR3 contains 13 residues. CDR1 is SQVTM, CDR2 ANQGSEA, per germline. The V end was cut by 0 bases, the J end by 3 bases, with 8 bases between. The CDR3 region has the DNA TGCAGCGTTGAAGATCCACGGTACTATGGCTACACCTTC. Translated, it gives CSVEDPRYYGYTF.

This clone was counted a few times. J is TRBJ2-7 and V is TRBV10-2; 7 positions agree with TRBD2. CDR3 length: 14 amino acids. Germline loops: CDR1 WSHSY, CDR2 SAAADI. J gave up 0 bases and V 6 bases, and 5 bases lay outside the gene matches. CDR3 DNA sequence: TGCGCCAGCAGCCCCGGGGGGAGCTCCTACGAGCAGTACGTC. Protein sequence: CASSPGGSSYEQYV.

The V and J genes are TRBV25-1 and TRBJ2-3, with 9 bases identical to TRBD1. The CDR3 runs 11 residues. The germline V gene has CDR1 MGHDK and CDR2 SYGVNS. Trimming at V came to 8 bases and at J to 6 bases, leaving 0 bases not matched to a gene. The CDR3 region is CASGQGDTQYF. CDR3 coding DNA: TGTGCCAGCGGACAGGGGGATACGCAGTATTTT.

V and J are TRBV27 and TRBJ2-2, with 13 bases fitting TRBD2. V trimming: 3 bases; J trimming: 1 base; junction bases outside the gene matches: 2. Germline loops: CDR1 MNHEY, CDR2 SMNVEV (reference sequence). The CDR3 loop spans 17 amino acids. CDR3 sequence (DNA): TGTGCCAGCAGTTTGGGACTAGCGGGGTGGAACACCGGGGAGCTGTTTTTT. It yields the protein CASSLGLAGWNTGELFF.

The chain recombines TRBV27 with TRBJ1-2, with D tentatively TRBD1 (6 bases). The CDR3 is made up of 16 amino acids. The V and J ends lost 6 bases and 8 bases respectively, with 25 bases between them. The V gene's germline CDR1 is MNHEY and CDR2 SMNVEV (reference sequence). In DNA, the CDR3 is TGTGCCAGCAGCCCGATACCCCCCGGGGGGCCCGAGGGCTACACCTTC. This encodes CASSPIPPGGPEGYTF.

This clone has just a few counts. The rearrangement uses TRBV28 and TRBJ2-7; a weak D match, TRBD2 (6 bases). The CDR3 has 14 residues. V was trimmed by 2 bases and J by 1 base, leaving 9 bases between them. CDR1 is MDHEN, CDR2 SYDVKM, per germline. CDR3 nucleotides: TGTGCCAGCAGTTTAGACGGACTATCCTACGAGCAGTACGTC. This encodes CASSLDGLSYEQYV.

The chain joins TRBV6-1 to TRBJ1-1; D is possibly TRBD1 (5 bases). CDR3 length: 15 residues. With 1 base removed from V and 0 bases from J, the gap between germline ends came to 9 bases. The germline gives CDR1 MNHNS, CDR2 SASEGT. CDR3 protein: CASSEGGSLNTEAFF. Written as DNA, the CDR3 is TGTGCCAGCAGTGAAGGGGGCAGCTTGAACACTGAAGCTTTCTTT.

The chain links TRBV5-1 to TRBJ1-5; D is perhaps TRBD1 (5 bases). Germline assignment: CDR1 SGHRS and CDR2 YFSETQ. This CDR3 contains 16 residues. Trimming removed 0 bases from V and 11 bases from J, with 21 bases in between. The CDR3 coding sequence is TGCGCCAGCAGCTTGGCCCAGGTTGGACACCCTCCATCCCAGCATTTT. Residues: CASSLAQVGHPPSQHF.

This clone was seen just once. The rearrangement uses TRBV5-4 and TRBJ1-4; D perhaps matches TRBD1 (6 bases). Germline-derived CDR1 and CDR2 are SGHNT and YYREEE (reference sequence). The ends were cut back, 4 bases at V and 3 bases at J, with 16 bases in the middle. CDR3 length equals 16 residues. In DNA, the CDR3 is TGTGCCAGCAGCCTTCGGACAGTTGTCGCTAATGAAAAACTGTTTTTT. Translation: CASSLRTVVANEKLFF.

J is TRBJ1-2 and V is TRBV27; D is uncertain. V was clipped by 2 bases and J by 4 bases, with 11 bases between them. CDR1 MNHEY and CDR2 SMNVEV come from the germline V gene (reference sequence). The CDR3 is 14 residues long. The CDR3 here is CASSLLPGIYGYTF. CDR3 DNA: TGTGCCAGCAGTTTACTGCCGGGGATCTATGGCTACACCTTC.

The chain has TRBV7-3 and TRBJ2-3, with 9 bases that match TRBD2. Looked up from germline, CDR1 is SGHTA and CDR2 is FQGTGA. V lost 3 bases and J lost 4; bases outside the gene matches: 5. The CDR3 sequence is 15 residues long. As DNA, the CDR3 is TGTGCCAGCAGCTTTGGTAGCGGGGGTCCAGATACGCAGTATTTT. Protein: CASSFGSGGPDTQYF.

This rearrangement joins TRBV6-6 to TRBJ2-7; D possibly corresponds to TRBD2 (6 bases). Germline V gene lookup returns CDR1 MNHNY and CDR2 SVGAGI (reference sequence). Trimming left V 8 bases short and J 5 bases short, with 16 bases between. CDR3 length: 13 amino acids. Written as DNA, the CDR3 is TGTGCCAGCGCTGCAGGCGGGGAAGACGAGCAGTACGTC. Protein sequence: CASAAGGEDEQYV.

V usage is TRBV14 and J usage is TRBJ2-5; D unclear. This CDR3 is 12 amino acids long. Germline V lookup: CDR1 SGHDN, CDR2 FVKESK. V was trimmed by 3 bases and J by 5 bases, leaving 7 bases between them. This chain's CDR3 is CASSHVGETQYF. The CDR3 DNA reads as TGTGCCAGCAGCCACGTCGGTGAGACCCAGTACTTC. The full variable domain, with the rest looked up from reference TRBV14 and TRBJ2-5, is EAGVTQFPSHSVIEKGQTVTLRCDPISGHDNLYWYRRVMGKEIKFLLHFVKESKQDESGMPNNRFLAERTGGTYSTLKVQPAELEDSGVYFCASSHVGETQYFGPGTRLLVL.

This clone was counted a single time. V is TRBV13 and J is TRBJ2-4, with TRBD2 matching over 10 bases. The germline V gene encodes CDR1 PRHDT and CDR2 FYEKMQ (reference sequence). With V trimmed by 5 bases and J by 5 bases, 0 bases remained unmatched. This CDR3 comprises 13 residues. The CDR3 DNA sequence: TGTGCCAGCAGCAGCGGGGGGGAAAACATTCAGTACTTC. Translated: CASSSGGENIQYF. Looking up the rest from reference TRBV13 and TRBJ2-4 gives the full variable domain: AAGVIQSPRHLIKEKRETATLKCYPIPRHDTVYWYQQGPGQDPQFLISFYEKMQSDKGSIPDRFSAQQFSDYHSELNMSSLELGDSALYFCASSSGGENIQYFGAGTRLSVL.

Only one count was recorded for this clone. The chain links TRBV7-9 to TRBJ1-1, with a possible D match to TRBD1 (5 bases). Trimming stripped 2 bases from V and 4 bases from J, with 8 bases between. Germline lookup yields CDR1 SEHNR and CDR2 FQNEAQ (reference sequence). CDR3 length: 13 amino acids. The CDR3 DNA follows: TGTGCCAGCAGCTTACCAGGGTCCACTGAAGCTTTCTTT. Translation: CASSLPGSTEAFF.

The chain is built from TRBV7-6 and TRBJ2-5, with 7 nucleotides matching TRBD1. J lost 3 bases, V lost 4 bases, and 5 bases had no gene match. Germline values: CDR1 SGHVS, CDR2 FNYEAQ. The CDR3 consists of 14 residues. The CDR3 protein is CASSSLGQKETQYF. The CDR3, as DNA: TGTGCCAGCAGCTCCCTGGGACAGAAAGAGACCCAGTACTTC.

The V and J genes are TRBV5-1 and TRBJ2-7; possibly TRBD1 for D (6 bases). This CDR3 has 10 residues. Germline V gene sequence: CDR1 SGHRS, CDR2 YFSETQ. V was clipped by 0 bases and J by 11 bases, with 6 bases between them. CDR3 sequence reads: CASSLGQEYV. Here the CDR3 DNA reads TGCGCCAGCAGCTTGGGACAGGAGTACGTC.

The V and J genes are TRBV4-3 and TRBJ1-3, with D possibly TRBD1 on 5 matching bases. The CDR3 is made up of 16 amino acids. Trimming pared 0 bases from V and 0 bases from J, leaving 9 bases between. The germline CDR1 and CDR2 sequences are LGHNA and YSLEER. The CDR3 loop is CASSQDVGGSGNTIYF. The CDR3, as DNA: TGCGCCAGCAGCCAAGATGTCGGGGGCTCTGGAAACACCATATATTTT.

The V and J genes are TRBV28 and TRBJ1-1; 7 bases match TRBD1. The V and J ends lost 10 bases and 1 base, in that order; junction bases with no gene match: 6. In germline, CDR1 is MDHEN, CDR2 SYDVKM. The CDR3 sequence is 13 residues long. This CDR3 reads CAIVGQENTEAFF. CDR3 in DNA: TGTGCCATCGTTGGACAGGAGAACACTGAAGCTTTCTTT.

The chain joins TRBV28 to TRBJ1-5; TRBD1 is a possible D gene (5 bases). CDR1 and CDR2 from the germline V gene are MDHEN and SYDVKM. V was shortened by 5 bases and J by 1 base, with 6 bases between the two germline ends. There are 13 residues in the CDR3. The CDR3 reads CASSQGSNQPQHF. In DNA, the CDR3 is TGTGCCAGCAGTCAGGGCAGCAATCAGCCCCAGCATTTT.

CDR3 loop: CSVEGGAGGHNLYNEQFF. The CDR3 coding sequence is TGCAGCGTTGAAGGTGGGGCGGGGGGCCACAACCTATACAATGAGCAGTTCTTC. The chain links TRBV29-1 to TRBJ2-1, with 8 bases lining up with TRBD2. J lost 4 bases, V lost 1 base, and 15 bases had no gene match. The germline CDR1 and CDR2 sequences are SQVTM and ANQGSEA. The CDR3 is 18 amino acids.

The chain has TRBV7-9 and TRBJ1-2; D unresolved. The CDR3 runs to 14 residues. Germline loops: CDR1 SEHNR, CDR2 FQNEAQ (reference sequence). V lost 7 bases, J lost 4 bases, and 16 bases lay in between. For the CDR3, the DNA is TGTGCCAGCAAACCCGCGATACCCTTCTATGGCTACACCTTC. Its translation: CASKPAIPFYGYTF.

V usage is TRBV29-1 and J usage is TRBJ2-5; maybe TRBD1 (6 bases). Germline assignment: CDR1 SQVTM and CDR2 ANQGSEA. There are 13 residues in the CDR3. Trimming shortened V by 2 bases and J by 5 bases, and 12 bases separated the two germline ends. CDR3 DNA sequence: TGCAGCGTTGAAACAGGGATTAGGGAGACCCAGTACTTC. This translates into CSVETGIRETQYF.

V is TRBV6-6 and J is TRBJ1-2; 7 bases agree with TRBD1. The V and J ends lost 0 bases and 4 bases, in that order; junction bases with no gene match: 5. Germline V gene sequence: CDR1 MNHNY, CDR2 SVGAGI (reference sequence). The CDR3 has 15 residues. The CDR3 region is CASSYSPDRPYGYTF. Here the CDR3 DNA reads TGTGCCAGCAGTTACTCTCCGGACAGGCCCTATGGCTACACCTTC.

This chain joins TRBV2 and TRBJ2-3; 7 bases are shared with TRBD2. Germline V lookup: CDR1 SNHLY, CDR2 FYNNEI. The CDR3 has 19 residues. J lost 0 bases, V lost 3 bases, and 15 bases had no gene match. CDR3 loop: CASSDGPRGMLSSTDTQYF. For the CDR3, the DNA is TGTGCCAGCAGTGATGGTCCGCGGGGGATGCTAAGCAGCACAGATACGCAGTATTTT.

This sequence joins TRBV30 and TRBJ2-6; TRBD1 matches at 9 bases. The CDR3 runs to 16 residues. Germline CDR1 and CDR2: GTSNPN and SVGIG (reference sequence). Trimming took 4 bases from V and 1 from J; bases not matched to a gene: 5. The CDR3: CAWMDRGYSGANVLTF. The CDR3 nucleotides are TGTGCCTGGATGGACAGGGGATATTCTGGGGCCAACGTCCTGACTTTC.

The genes are TRBV6-4 and TRBJ2-1; 9 bases agree with TRBD2. CDR1 MRHNA and CDR2 SNTAGT come from the germline V gene. V gave up 2 bases and J gave up 8 bases; unmatched junction bases: 7. The CDR3 length is 15 residues. In DNA, the CDR3 is TGTGCCAGCAGTGACCGGGGAGCGGGGGGTTATGAGCAGTTCTTC. This encodes CASSDRGAGGYEQFF.